Listed here are 2 T cell receptor beta chains from one sample, sequenced in a study of shared clonotypes between healthy human individuals (dated by TCRdb to the early 2020s). The protocol used for the library was the immunoSEQ multiplex PCR assay. TCRdb mirrors the immuneACCESS table, restricted to in-frame sequences. Some clones are absent from its copies; in checked studies, under half trace to an unresolved V gene, and the reason for the others is unknown. The sample includes about 2.1 million clones, with 80% to 95% observed a single time. About 1.7% of the sample comes from the top ten. CD8 naive samples were CD45RO-negative cells positively selected for CCR7, giving a CD45RA+CCR7+ population that excluded TemRA cells. The sequencing input was naive CD8+ T cells from PBMCs. The cell subset or site label for this specimen denotes: CD45RA+CCR7+. All receptors come from a man aged 18 to 30 in good health. Some clones in this sample may be carry-over from other donors' samples.

The chain combines TRBV30 with TRBJ2-2, with a possible D match to TRBD2 (6 bases). Between the trimmed V and J ends, which lost 4 bases and 5 bases, there was a span of 17 bases. CDR1 and CDR2 (germline): GTSNPN, SVGIG (reference sequence). The CDR3 contains 15 residues. The CDR3 region is CAWTGLRDGTGELFF. The CDR3 region has the DNA TGTGCCTGGACGGGACTCCGGGATGGGACCGGGGAGCTGTTTTTT.

The J gene is TRBJ1-5, the V gene TRBV4-1; maybe TRBD1 (5 bases). Per the germline V gene, CDR1 is MGHRA and CDR2 is YSYEKL. Trimming left V 0 bases short and J 4 bases short, with 13 bases between. The CDR3 contains 16 residues. In DNA, the CDR3 is TGCGCCAGCAGCCAAGATCCGCTGGGGGGTAATCAGCCCCAGCATTTT. This gives the protein CASSQDPLGGNQPQHF.